These T cell receptor beta chains were read from a single sample in a study of shared clonotypes between healthy human individuals. Here immunoSEQ multiplex PCR was the method, and the copy in TCRdb shows in-frame clones only, minus some. The data show around 510,000 clones, approximately 95% seen once. The sequencing sample was made of naive CD4+ T cells sorted from blood. The receptors originated from a young woman in good health. CDR3s include the opening cysteine and the closing phenylalanine or tryptophan. A D gene is named only where the DNA matches it firmly. Size is omitted from some rows. Given values are once, few, many or a class for expanded clones.

V gene: TRBV29-1
CDR3 length: 13
clone size: NA
D gene: NA
J gene: TRBJ2-7
CDR3 protein: CSVRGDTNYEQYF
CDR3 DNA: TGCAGCGTTCGAGGGGACACCAACTACGAGCAGTACTTC

V gene: TRBV29-1
CDR3 length: 13
clone size: NA
D gene: NA
J gene: TRBJ1-4
CDR3 protein: CSVEKGTNEKLFF
CDR3 DNA: TGCAGCGTTGAGAAGGGGACAAATGAAAAACTGTTTTTT

V gene: TRBV28
CDR3 length: 16
clone size: NA
D gene: TRBD1
J gene: TRBJ2-7
CDR3 protein: CASRPHRQGQRAEQYF
CDR3 DNA: TGTGCCAGCAGACCACATCGACAGGGGCAGCGCGCCGAGCAGTACTTC

V gene: TRBV6-5
CDR3 length: 15
clone size: NA
D gene: TRBD2
J gene: TRBJ2-3
CDR3 protein: CASRRGAGSTDTQYF
CDR3 DNA: TGTGCCAGCAGGCGAGGAGCGGGGAGCACAGATACGCAGTATTTT

V gene: TRBV28
CDR3 length: 15
clone size: NA
D gene: NA
J gene: TRBJ1-1
CDR3 protein: CASSRFMTPNTEAFF
CDR3 DNA: TGTGCCAGCAGTAGATTTATGACACCGAACACTGAAGCTTTCTTT

V gene: TRBV6-1
CDR3 length: 14
clone size: NA
D gene: NA
J gene: TRBJ1-1
CDR3 protein: CASSVTGPNTEAFF
CDR3 DNA: TGTGCCAGCAGCGTCACAGGACCGAACACTGAAGCTTTCTTT

V gene: TRBV18
CDR3 length: 16
clone size: NA
D gene: NA
J gene: TRBJ2-7
CDR3 protein: CASSPSRAAGWNEQYF
CDR3 DNA: TGTGCCAGCTCACCTAGCCGCGCGGCTGGTTGGAACGAGCAGTACTTC

V gene: TRBV28
CDR3 length: 13
clone size: NA
D gene: NA
J gene: TRBJ1-2
CDR3 protein: CASSLDGNYGYTF
CDR3 DNA: TGTGCCAGCAGTTTAGACGGAAACTATGGCTACACCTTC

V gene: TRBV4-2
CDR3 length: 13
clone size: NA
D gene: NA
J gene: TRBJ2-7
CDR3 protein: CASSQETRGEQYF
CDR3 DNA: TGTGCCAGCAGCCAAGAAACTAGGGGCGAGCAGTACTTC

V gene: TRBV5-8
CDR3 length: 14
clone size: NA
D gene: TRBD1
J gene: TRBJ2-3
CDR3 protein: CASSLQGAGDTQYF
CDR3 DNA: TGTGCCAGCAGTCTACAGGGGGCAGGGGATACGCAGTATTTT

V gene: TRBV19
CDR3 length: 18
clone size: NA
D gene: NA
J gene: TRBJ1-1
CDR3 protein: CASSIDDRLTAWDTEAFF
CDR3 DNA: TGTGCCAGTAGTATAGATGATCGGTTGACAGCCTGGGACACTGAAGCTTTCTTT

V gene: TRBV11-1
CDR3 length: 14
clone size: NA
D gene: TRBD2
J gene: TRBJ2-3
CDR3 protein: CASSQSGSGDTQYF
CDR3 DNA: TGTGCCAGCAGCCAGAGCGGGAGTGGCGATACGCAGTATTTT

V gene: TRBV25-1
CDR3 length: 13
clone size: NA
D gene: NA
J gene: TRBJ1-2
CDR3 protein: CASSELGNYGYTF
CDR3 DNA: TGTGCCAGCAGTGAACTGGGGAACTATGGCTACACCTTC

V gene: TRBV5-4
CDR3 length: 15
clone size: NA
D gene: NA
J gene: TRBJ2-3
CDR3 protein: CASSFKVAGTDTQYF
CDR3 DNA: TGTGCCAGCAGCTTTAAGGTGGCAGGGACAGATACGCAGTATTTT

V gene: TRBV27
CDR3 length: 15
clone size: NA
D gene: TRBD2
J gene: TRBJ2-4
CDR3 protein: CASSIAGTRSSIQYF
CDR3 DNA: TGTGCCAGCAGCATCGCCGGGACTAGGTCTAGCATTCAGTACTTC

V gene: TRBV15
CDR3 length: 17
clone size: NA
D gene: TRBD2
J gene: TRBJ2-5
CDR3 protein: CATSRDRPAGHQETQYF
CDR3 DNA: TGTGCCACCAGCAGAGATCGGCCAGCGGGACACCAAGAGACCCAGTACTTC

V gene: TRBV28
CDR3 length: 16
clone size: NA
D gene: TRBD2
J gene: TRBJ2-1
CDR3 protein: CASRDTSGKSYNEQFF
CDR3 DNA: TGTGCCAGCAGAGATACAAGCGGGAAATCCTACAATGAGCAGTTCTTC

V gene: TRBV5-6
CDR3 length: 16
clone size: NA
D gene: TRBD1
J gene: TRBJ1-2
CDR3 protein: CASSPTGTGELYGYTF
CDR3 DNA: TGTGCCAGCAGCCCGACGGGGACAGGGGAATTATATGGCTACACCTTC

V gene: TRBV19
CDR3 length: 16
clone size: NA
D gene: NA
J gene: TRBJ2-6
CDR3 protein: CASSMEGPSGANVLTF
CDR3 DNA: TGTGCCAGTAGTATGGAAGGGCCCTCTGGGGCCAACGTCCTGACTTTC

V gene: TRBV5-1
CDR3 length: 14
clone size: NA
D gene: TRBD1
J gene: TRBJ2-7
CDR3 protein: CASSSPGGSYEQYF
CDR3 DNA: TGCGCCAGCAGCTCTCCAGGGGGCTCCTACGAGCAGTACTTC

V gene: TRBV2
CDR3 length: 13
clone size: few
D gene: NA
J gene: TRBJ2-7
CDR3 protein: CASSVTLSYEQYF
CDR3 DNA: TGTGCCAGCAGTGTAACGCTGTCCTACGAGCAGTACTTC

V gene: TRBV30
CDR3 length: 13
clone size: once
D gene: NA
J gene: TRBJ1-5
CDR3 protein: CAWSVQRDQPQHF
CDR3 DNA: TGTGCCTGGAGTGTACAGAGAGATCAGCCCCAGCATTTT

V gene: TRBV14
CDR3 length: 14
clone size: NA
D gene: NA
J gene: TRBJ2-1
CDR3 protein: CASSQLGPYNEQFF
CDR3 DNA: TGTGCCAGCAGCCAATTAGGGCCGTACAATGAGCAGTTCTTC

V gene: TRBV28
CDR3 length: 14
clone size: NA
D gene: NA
J gene: TRBJ1-5
CDR3 protein: CATLRGAQAEPQHF
CDR3 DNA: TGTGCCACTCTACGTGGGGCGCAAGCAGAGCCCCAGCATTTT

V gene: TRBV7-9
CDR3 length: 14
clone size: once
D gene: NA
J gene: TRBJ1-2
CDR3 protein: CASSLVWTAHGYTF
CDR3 DNA: TGTGCCAGCAGCTTAGTCTGGACGGCCCATGGCTACACCTTC

V gene: TRBV19
CDR3 length: 16
clone size: NA
D gene: TRBD2
J gene: TRBJ2-3
CDR3 protein: CASSIMSGGGTDTQYF
CDR3 DNA: TGTGCCAGTAGTATCATGTCGGGAGGTGGCACAGATACGCAGTATTTT

V gene: TRBV4-1
CDR3 length: 18
clone size: NA
D gene: NA
J gene: TRBJ2-1
CDR3 protein: CASSQAPPEERRGNEQFF
CDR3 DNA: TGCGCCAGCAGCCAAGCCCCCCCCGAGGAGCGGAGGGGAAATGAGCAGTTCTTC

V gene: TRBV10-3
CDR3 length: 16
clone size: NA
D gene: NA
J gene: TRBJ2-2
CDR3 protein: CAISEKVKTNTGELFF
CDR3 DNA: TGTGCCATCAGTGAGAAGGTCAAGACGAACACCGGGGAGCTGTTTTTT

V gene: TRBV14
CDR3 length: 15
clone size: NA
D gene: NA
J gene: TRBJ2-2
CDR3 protein: CASSQLRGQTGELFF
CDR3 DNA: TGTGCCAGCAGCCAACTCCGCGGACAGACCGGGGAGCTGTTTTTT

V gene: TRBV2
CDR3 length: 13
clone size: NA
D gene: TRBD1
J gene: TRBJ1-2
CDR3 protein: CASSSGTGNGYTF
CDR3 DNA: TGTGCCAGCAGTTCCGGGACAGGGAATGGCTACACCTTC

V gene: TRBV15
CDR3 length: 12
clone size: NA
D gene: NA
J gene: TRBJ1-5
CDR3 protein: CATSRGVQPQHF
CDR3 DNA: TGTGCCACCAGCAGGGGGGTTCAGCCCCAGCATTTT

V gene: TRBV19
CDR3 length: 13
clone size: NA
D gene: NA
J gene: TRBJ1-1
CDR3 protein: CATAGLPNTEAFF
CDR3 DNA: TGTGCCACGGCGGGTCTTCCGAACACTGAAGCTTTCTTT

V gene: TRBV6-1
CDR3 length: 14
clone size: NA
D gene: NA
J gene: TRBJ1-3
CDR3 protein: CASSSQIGGNTIYF
CDR3 DNA: TGTGCCAGCAGTTCCCAGATCGGTGGAAACACCATATATTTT

V gene: TRBV19
CDR3 length: 12
clone size: NA
D gene: TRBD2
J gene: TRBJ2-1
CDR3 protein: CASSTRLAEQFF
CDR3 DNA: TGTGCCAGTAGTACACGACTAGCTGAGCAGTTCTTC

V gene: TRBV10-3
CDR3 length: 13
clone size: NA
D gene: NA
J gene: TRBJ1-1
CDR3 protein: CAISESPVTEAFF
CDR3 DNA: TGTGCCATCAGTGAGTCACCAGTCACTGAAGCTTTCTTT

V gene: TRBV2
CDR3 length: 14
clone size: NA
D gene: NA
J gene: TRBJ1-5
CDR3 protein: CASSTLQSNQPQHF
CDR3 DNA: TGTGCCAGCTCGACCCTCCAGAGCAATCAGCCCCAGCATTTT

V gene: TRBV29-1
CDR3 length: 15
clone size: NA
D gene: NA
J gene: TRBJ2-1
CDR3 protein: CSVEEGRERYNEQFF
CDR3 DNA: TGCAGCGTTGAAGAGGGACGGGAGCGCTACAATGAGCAGTTCTTC

V gene: TRBV5-6
CDR3 length: 16
clone size: NA
D gene: TRBD1
J gene: TRBJ2-7
CDR3 protein: CASSRTTGGFPYEQYF
CDR3 DNA: TGTGCCAGCAGTCGAACAACAGGGGGCTTCCCCTACGAGCAGTACTTC

V gene: TRBV27
CDR3 length: 17
clone size: once
D gene: NA
J gene: TRBJ1-5
CDR3 protein: CASSPHRTVYSNQPQHF
CDR3 DNA: TGTGCCAGCAGTCCTCATCGGACAGTCTATAGCAATCAGCCCCAGCATTTT

V gene: TRBV18
CDR3 length: 14
clone size: NA
D gene: TRBD1
J gene: TRBJ1-4
CDR3 protein: CASSLGTDNEKLFF
CDR3 DNA: TGTGCCAGCTCACTTGGGACAGATAATGAAAAACTGTTTTTT

V gene: TRBV9
CDR3 length: 14
clone size: NA
D gene: NA
J gene: TRBJ1-6
CDR3 protein: CASSPGTPNSPLHF
CDR3 DNA: TGTGCCAGCAGCCCCGGGACGCCAAATTCACCCCTCCACTTT

V gene: TRBV4-1
CDR3 length: 11
clone size: few
D gene: NA
J gene: TRBJ2-1
CDR3 protein: CASSQNNEQFF
CDR3 DNA: TGCGCCAGCAGCCAGAACAATGAGCAGTTCTTC

V gene: TRBV30
CDR3 length: 19
clone size: NA
D gene: NA
J gene: TRBJ2-6
CDR3 protein: CAWSVPRGTGLSGANVLTF
CDR3 DNA: TGTGCCTGGAGTGTACCGCGGGGGACAGGCCTCTCTGGGGCCAACGTCCTGACTTTC

V gene: TRBV6-4
CDR3 length: 13
clone size: NA
D gene: TRBD1
J gene: TRBJ1-1
CDR3 protein: CASSDVPTGTAFF
CDR3 DNA: TGTGCCAGCAGTGACGTACCGACAGGGACGGCTTTCTTT

V gene: TRBV28
CDR3 length: 13
clone size: NA
D gene: NA
J gene: TRBJ1-5
CDR3 protein: CASSLQGLRPQHF
CDR3 DNA: TGTGCCAGCAGTTTACAGGGTCTTAGGCCCCAGCATTTT

V gene: TRBV11-2
CDR3 length: 16
clone size: NA
D gene: TRBD1
J gene: TRBJ1-2
CDR3 protein: CASSPGQGRANYGYTF
CDR3 DNA: TGTGCCAGCAGCCCCGGACAGGGAAGAGCTAACTATGGCTACACCTTC

V gene: TRBV11-3
CDR3 length: 15
clone size: NA
D gene: TRBD1
J gene: TRBJ2-5
CDR3 protein: CASSTRQGWEETQYF
CDR3 DNA: TGTGCCAGCAGCACCCGACAGGGTTGGGAAGAGACCCAGTACTTC

V gene: TRBV30
CDR3 length: 15
clone size: NA
D gene: NA
J gene: TRBJ1-4
CDR3 protein: CAWSFGGRDNEKLFF
CDR3 DNA: TGTGCCTGGAGTTTCGGGGGGCGCGATAATGAAAAACTGTTTTTT

V gene: TRBV11-2
CDR3 length: 14
clone size: few
D gene: NA
J gene: TRBJ2-7
CDR3 protein: CASSPGGGSYEQYF
CDR3 DNA: TGTGCCAGCAGCCCCGGGGGAGGCTCCTACGAGCAGTACTTC

V gene: TRBV5-4
CDR3 length: 14
clone size: NA
D gene: NA
J gene: TRBJ1-3
CDR3 protein: CASSIQGAGNTIYF
CDR3 DNA: TGTGCCAGCAGCATACAGGGTGCTGGAAACACCATATATTTT

V gene: TRBV15
CDR3 length: 17
clone size: NA
D gene: NA
J gene: TRBJ2-3
CDR3 protein: CATSRERVPFSTDTQYF
CDR3 DNA: TGTGCCACCAGCAGAGAAAGGGTCCCCTTTAGCACAGATACGCAGTATTTT

V gene: TRBV4-1
CDR3 length: 14
clone size: NA
D gene: NA
J gene: TRBJ1-1
CDR3 protein: CASSQVGLGTEAFF
CDR3 DNA: TGCGCCAGCAGCCAAGTAGGGCTGGGGACTGAAGCTTTCTTT

V gene: TRBV10-2
CDR3 length: 14
clone size: NA
D gene: NA
J gene: TRBJ2-7
CDR3 protein: CASSEFQGGYEQYF
CDR3 DNA: TGCGCCAGCAGCGAATTCCAGGGGGGGTACGAGCAGTACTTC

V gene: TRBV7-6
CDR3 length: 15
clone size: NA
D gene: NA
J gene: TRBJ2-7
CDR3 protein: CASSLFTESSYEQYF
CDR3 DNA: TGTGCCAGCAGCTTATTTACTGAGAGCTCCTACGAGCAGTACTTC

V gene: TRBV7-3
CDR3 length: 12
clone size: NA
D gene: NA
J gene: TRBJ1-1
CDR3 protein: CASSLTTGEAFF
CDR3 DNA: TGTGCCAGCAGCTTAACCACGGGAGAAGCTTTCTTT

V gene: TRBV7-9
CDR3 length: 15
clone size: NA
D gene: NA
J gene: TRBJ2-4
CDR3 protein: CASSLVQRAKNIQYF
CDR3 DNA: TGTGCCAGCAGCTTAGTACAGAGAGCCAAAAACATTCAGTACTTC

V gene: TRBV19
CDR3 length: 16
clone size: NA
D gene: TRBD2
J gene: TRBJ2-4
CDR3 protein: CASSIDTSVAKNIQYF
CDR3 DNA: TGTGCCAGTAGTATAGATACTAGCGTAGCCAAAAACATTCAGTACTTC

V gene: TRBV20-1
CDR3 length: 11
clone size: NA
D gene: TRBD1
J gene: TRBJ2-5
CDR3 protein: CSAGQGGSQYF
CDR3 DNA: TGCAGTGCCGGACAGGGGGGGTCCCAGTACTTC

V gene: TRBV11-2
CDR3 length: 14
clone size: NA
D gene: TRBD1
J gene: TRBJ2-7
CDR3 protein: CASSPGQGAHEQYF
CDR3 DNA: TGTGCCAGCAGTCCGGGACAGGGGGCCCACGAGCAGTACTTC

V gene: TRBV6-6
CDR3 length: 16
clone size: NA
D gene: TRBD2
J gene: TRBJ2-1
CDR3 protein: CASSSPGLAGSWEQFF
CDR3 DNA: TGTGCCAGCAGTTCACCGGGACTAGCGGGATCTTGGGAGCAGTTCTTC